This T cell receptor (beta chain) came from a study of identifying expanded T cells in peripheral blood. Regarding the study as a whole: Over around two and four weeks, about 17 and 20 clones changed, versus approximately 1.1 between replicates. Clone count variance between approximately two-week samples rose with total template count.

As regards this clone: Its antigen is currently unknown.

During the collection period, no donor immune events like infections were recorded. Profiled with immunoSEQ multiplex PCR; TCRdb holds only in-frame clones, not every one. The sample lists about 78,000 clones, 84% occurring once. The CDR3 spans 14 residues. Trimming cost V 3 bases and J 5 bases, with 11 bases left between them. CDR1 is MNHEY, CDR2 SMNVEV, per germline (reference sequence). This receptor was obtained from a person aged 18 to 70 in good health. The sequencing input was blood. J is TRBJ2-1 and V is TRBV27; TRBD2 might be the D (6 bases). CDR3 coding DNA: TGTGCCAGCAGTTTGGCGGGAATTAACAATGAGCAGTTCTTC. Protein: CASSLAGINNEQFF.